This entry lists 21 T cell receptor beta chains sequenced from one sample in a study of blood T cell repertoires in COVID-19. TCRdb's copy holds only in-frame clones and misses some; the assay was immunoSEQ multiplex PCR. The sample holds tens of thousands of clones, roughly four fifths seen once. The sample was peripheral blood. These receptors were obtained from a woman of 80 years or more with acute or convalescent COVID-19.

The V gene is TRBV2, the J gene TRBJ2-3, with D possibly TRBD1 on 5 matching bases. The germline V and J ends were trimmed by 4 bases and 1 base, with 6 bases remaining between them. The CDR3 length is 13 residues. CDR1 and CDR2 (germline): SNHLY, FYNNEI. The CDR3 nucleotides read TGTGCCAGCAGTGTACAGGGCACAGATACGCAGTATTTT. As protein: CASSVQGTDTQYF.

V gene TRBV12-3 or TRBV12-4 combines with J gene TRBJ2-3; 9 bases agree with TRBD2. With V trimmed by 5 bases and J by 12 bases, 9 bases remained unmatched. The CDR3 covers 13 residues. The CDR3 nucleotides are TGTGCCAGCAGTCCAATCAGGCGGGAGGGCCAGTATTTT. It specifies CASSPIRREGQYF.

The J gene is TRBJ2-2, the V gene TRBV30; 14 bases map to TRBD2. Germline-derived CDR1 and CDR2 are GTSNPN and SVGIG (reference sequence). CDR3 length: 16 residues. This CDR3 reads CALGLAGGSLTGELFF. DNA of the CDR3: TGTGCACTCGGACTAGCGGGAGGTTCCTTAACCGGGGAGCTGTTTTTT.

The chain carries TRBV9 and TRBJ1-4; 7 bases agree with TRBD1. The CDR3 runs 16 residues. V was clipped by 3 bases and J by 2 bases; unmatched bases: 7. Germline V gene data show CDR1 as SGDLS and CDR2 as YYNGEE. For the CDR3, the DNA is TGTGCCAGCAGCGCGCGGGACAGTTGGACTAATGAAAAACTGTTTTTT. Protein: CASSARDSWTNEKLFF.

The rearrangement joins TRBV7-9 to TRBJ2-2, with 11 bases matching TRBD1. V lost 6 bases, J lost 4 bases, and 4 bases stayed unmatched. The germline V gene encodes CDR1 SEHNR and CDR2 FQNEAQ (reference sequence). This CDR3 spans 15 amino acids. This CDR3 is CASRSGTGGTGELFF. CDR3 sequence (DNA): TGTGCCAGCAGGTCCGGGACAGGGGGCACCGGGGAGCTGTTTTTT.

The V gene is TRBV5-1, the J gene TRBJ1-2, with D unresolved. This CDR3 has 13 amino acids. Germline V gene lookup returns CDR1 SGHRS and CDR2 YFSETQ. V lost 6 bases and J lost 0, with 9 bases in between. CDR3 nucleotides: TGCGCCAGCAATCCGGGGACTAACTATGGCTACACCTTC. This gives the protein CASNPGTNYGYTF.

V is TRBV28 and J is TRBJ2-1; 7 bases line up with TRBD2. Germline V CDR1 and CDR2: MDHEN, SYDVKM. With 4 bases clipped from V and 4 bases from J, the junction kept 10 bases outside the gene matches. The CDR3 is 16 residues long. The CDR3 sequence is CASSSPGLRGYNEQFF. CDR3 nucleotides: TGTGCCAGCAGTTCCCCTGGGTTGCGGGGGTACAATGAGCAGTTCTTC.

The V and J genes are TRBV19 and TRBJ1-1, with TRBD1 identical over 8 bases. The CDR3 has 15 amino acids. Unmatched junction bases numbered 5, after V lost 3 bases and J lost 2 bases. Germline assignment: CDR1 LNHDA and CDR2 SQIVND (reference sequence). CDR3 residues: CASSIRGQVNTEAFF. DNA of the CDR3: TGTGCCAGTAGTATTAGGGGACAGGTTAACACTGAAGCTTTCTTT.

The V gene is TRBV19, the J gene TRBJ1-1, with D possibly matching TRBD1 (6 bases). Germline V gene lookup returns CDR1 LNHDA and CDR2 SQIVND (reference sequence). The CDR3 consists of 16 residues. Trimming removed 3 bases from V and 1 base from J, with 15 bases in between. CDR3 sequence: CASSIRVGTTNTEAFF. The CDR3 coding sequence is TGTGCCAGTAGTATTCGAGTCGGGACAACGAACACTGAAGCTTTCTTT.

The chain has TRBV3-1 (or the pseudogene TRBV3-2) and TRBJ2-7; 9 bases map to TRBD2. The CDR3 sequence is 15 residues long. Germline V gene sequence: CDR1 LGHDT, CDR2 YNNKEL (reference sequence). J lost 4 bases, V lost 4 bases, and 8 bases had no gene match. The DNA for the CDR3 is TGTGCCAGCAGCCGGGGAGCGGGGGGTATTTACGAGCAGTACTTC. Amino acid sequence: CASSRGAGGIYEQYF.

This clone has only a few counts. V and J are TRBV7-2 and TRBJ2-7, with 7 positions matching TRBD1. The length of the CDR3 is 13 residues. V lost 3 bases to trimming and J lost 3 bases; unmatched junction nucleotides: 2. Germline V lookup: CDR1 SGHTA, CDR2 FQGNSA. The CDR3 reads CASSFYRGYEQYF. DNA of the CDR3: TGTGCCAGCAGCTTTTACAGGGGCTACGAGCAGTACTTC.

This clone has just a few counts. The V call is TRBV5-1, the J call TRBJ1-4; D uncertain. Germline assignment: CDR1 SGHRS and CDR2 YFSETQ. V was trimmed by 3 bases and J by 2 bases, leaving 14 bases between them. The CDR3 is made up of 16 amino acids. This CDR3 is CASSSLAGGTNEKLFF. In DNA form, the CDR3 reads TGCGCCAGCAGCTCCCTTGCCGGAGGCACTAATGAAAAACTGTTTTTT. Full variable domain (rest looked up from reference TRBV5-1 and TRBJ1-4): KAGVTQTPRYLIKTRGQQVTLSCSPISGHRSVSWYQQTPGQGLQFLFEYFSETQRNKGNFPGRFSGRQFSNSRSEMNVSTLELGDSALYLCASSSLAGGTNEKLFFGSGTQLSVL.

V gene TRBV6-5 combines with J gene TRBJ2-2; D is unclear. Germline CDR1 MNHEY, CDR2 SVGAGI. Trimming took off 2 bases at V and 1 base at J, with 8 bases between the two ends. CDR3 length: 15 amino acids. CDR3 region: CASSYRGGNTGELFF. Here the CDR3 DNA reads TGTGCCAGCAGTTACCGCGGCGGGAACACCGGGGAGCTGTTTTTT.

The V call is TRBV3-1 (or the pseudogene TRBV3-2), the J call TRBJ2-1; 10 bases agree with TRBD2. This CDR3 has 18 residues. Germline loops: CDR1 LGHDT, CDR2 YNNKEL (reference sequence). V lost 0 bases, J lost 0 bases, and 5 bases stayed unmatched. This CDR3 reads CASSQESGRAHSYNEQFF. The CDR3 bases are TGTGCCAGCAGCCAAGAAAGCGGGAGGGCCCACTCCTACAATGAGCAGTTCTTC.

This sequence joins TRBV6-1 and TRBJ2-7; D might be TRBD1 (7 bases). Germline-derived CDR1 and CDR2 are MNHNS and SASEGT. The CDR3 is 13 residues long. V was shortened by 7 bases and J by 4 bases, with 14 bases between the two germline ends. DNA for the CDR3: TGTGCCAGCACTAACGCGGGACAGTACGAGCAGTACTTC. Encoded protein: CASTNAGQYEQYF.

CDR3 bases: TGTGCCAGTAGTATAGCGGGTTTGCGACGCGGAGGACAGGGTTCTGGGGCCAACGTCCTGACTTTC. Protein product: CASSIAGLRRGGQGSGANVLTF. This chain links TRBV19 with TRBJ2-6; the match to TRBD1 covers 8 bases. The J segment lost 1 base and the V segment lost 1 base, leaving 18 bases of the junction unmatched. This CDR3 spans 22 amino acids. Germline V gives CDR1 LNHDA, CDR2 SQIVND (reference sequence).

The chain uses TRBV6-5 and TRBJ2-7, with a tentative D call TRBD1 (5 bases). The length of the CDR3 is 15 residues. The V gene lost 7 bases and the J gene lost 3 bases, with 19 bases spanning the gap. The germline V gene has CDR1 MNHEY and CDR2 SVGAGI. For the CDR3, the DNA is TGTGCCAGCAATCCAGGGTTAATCCCTCTCTACGAGCAGTACTTC. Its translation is CASNPGLIPLYEQYF.

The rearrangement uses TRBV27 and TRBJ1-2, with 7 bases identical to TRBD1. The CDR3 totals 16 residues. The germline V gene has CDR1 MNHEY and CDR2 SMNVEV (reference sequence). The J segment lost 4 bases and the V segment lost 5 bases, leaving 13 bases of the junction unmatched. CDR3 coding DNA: TGTGCCAGCAGTACGAGGACAGGAGGTTCCCTCTATGGCTACACCTTC. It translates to CASSTRTGGSLYGYTF.

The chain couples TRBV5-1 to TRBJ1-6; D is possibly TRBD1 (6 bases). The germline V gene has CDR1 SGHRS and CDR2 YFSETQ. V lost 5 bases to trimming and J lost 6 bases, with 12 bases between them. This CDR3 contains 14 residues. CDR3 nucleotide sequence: TGCGCCAGCAGGGGGGCAGAACGTAATTCACCCCTCCACTTT. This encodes CASRGAERNSPLHF.

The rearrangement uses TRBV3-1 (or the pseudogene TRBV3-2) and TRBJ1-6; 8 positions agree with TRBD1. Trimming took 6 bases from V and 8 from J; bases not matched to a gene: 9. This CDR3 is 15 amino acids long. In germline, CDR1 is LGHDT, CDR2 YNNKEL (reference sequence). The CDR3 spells CASRHNRGTDSPLHF. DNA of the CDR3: TGTGCCAGCAGACACAACAGGGGGACTGATTCACCCCTCCACTTT.

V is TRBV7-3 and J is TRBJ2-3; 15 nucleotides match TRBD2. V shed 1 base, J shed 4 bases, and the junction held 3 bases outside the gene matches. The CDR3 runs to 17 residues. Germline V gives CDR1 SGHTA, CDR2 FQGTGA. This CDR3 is CASSLRTSGRVADTQYF. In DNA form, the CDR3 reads TGTGCCAGCAGCTTAAGGACTAGCGGGAGGGTTGCAGATACGCAGTATTTT.